Listed below are T cell receptor beta chains from one sample, sequenced in a study of T cells in Graves' hyperthyroidism and ophthalmopathy. TCRdb re-called the multiplex PCR reads with MiXCR, one entry per CDR3 protein. The sample has 300,000 to 400,000 distinct CDR3 sequences, roughly 13% seen once. The sequencing input was blood. All receptors come from a woman aged 25 to 39 with Graves' hyperthyroidism. The CDR3 runs from the conserved cysteine through the conserved F or W. Each record gives: CDR3 protein, CDR3 DNA, J gene, D gene, clone size, V gene. D genes are given only for firm matches. Expanded clones get a size class; other rows say once, few or many, or leave the size out.

cdr3_aa: CASSQRGLTGDTQYF; cdr3_nt: TGCGCCAGCAGCCAAAGGGGGCTTACAGGCGATACGCAGTATTTT; j_call: TRBJ2-3; d_call: TRBD1; clone_size: .; v_call: TRBV4-1
cdr3_aa: CATSRDRRDYTDTQYF; cdr3_nt: TGTGCCACCAGCAGAGATCGGAGGGACTACACAGATACGCAGTATTTT; j_call: TRBJ2-3; d_call: TRBD2; clone_size: many; v_call: TRBV15
cdr3_aa: CASSLVQSSNYGYTF; cdr3_nt: TGCGCCAGCAGCTTGGTACAGAGCTCTAACTATGGCTACACCTTC; j_call: TRBJ1-2; d_call: .; clone_size: few; v_call: TRBV5-1
cdr3_aa: CASRINEALSFATEAFF; cdr3_nt: TGTGCCAGCAGAATCAACGAGGCTCTTAGTTTCGCCACTGAAGCTTTCTTT; j_call: TRBJ1-1; d_call: .; clone_size: .; v_call: TRBV28
cdr3_aa: CASGSRAAPPYEQYF; cdr3_nt: TGTGCCAGCGGTAGCCGGGCCGCACCGCCCTACGAGCAGTACTTC; j_call: TRBJ2-7; d_call: .; clone_size: few; v_call: TRBV25-1
cdr3_aa: CASSEAGTGHTEAFF; cdr3_nt: TGTGCCAGCAGTGAAGCCGGGACAGGGCACACTGAAGCTTTCTTT; j_call: TRBJ1-1; d_call: TRBD1; clone_size: many; v_call: TRBV6-1
cdr3_aa: CASSLRGYEQYF; cdr3_nt: TGTGCCAGCAGTTTAAGAGGCTACGAGCAGTACTTC; j_call: TRBJ2-7; d_call: .; clone_size: many; v_call: TRBV7-9
cdr3_aa: CASSLKRAGTDTQYF; cdr3_nt: TGTGCCAGCAGCTTAAAAAGGGCTGGGACAGATACGCAGTATTTT; j_call: TRBJ2-3; d_call: .; clone_size: many; v_call: TRBV7-8
cdr3_aa: CASTLGGTWSFF; cdr3_nt: TGTGCCTCGACGCTAGGGGGGACTTGGTCTTTCTTT; j_call: TRBJ1-1; d_call: .; clone_size: .; v_call: TRBV30
cdr3_aa: CASSLEGGLAGGPIEQYF; cdr3_nt: TGTGCCAGCAGTTTAGAGGGGGGACTAGCGGGAGGGCCGATCGAGCAGTACTTC; j_call: TRBJ2-7; d_call: TRBD2; clone_size: many; v_call: TRBV12-3/TRBV12-4
cdr3_aa: CASSLRFGGPEESPLHF; cdr3_nt: TGTGCCAGCAGCTTGCGATTCGGGGGCCCCGAGGAGTCACCCCTCCACTTT; j_call: TRBJ1-6; d_call: .; clone_size: many; v_call: TRBV5-6
cdr3_aa: CASSRSGGMNTEAFF; cdr3_nt: TGTGCCAGCAGCCGGTCGGGGGGGATGAACACTGAAGCTTTCTTT; j_call: TRBJ1-1; d_call: .; clone_size: .; v_call: TRBV9
cdr3_aa: CASSRAQNIQYF; cdr3_nt: TGTGCCAGCAGCCGCGCTCAAAACATTCAGTACTTC; j_call: TRBJ2-4; d_call: .; clone_size: few; v_call: TRBV11-2
cdr3_aa: CATSRAGETQYF; cdr3_nt: TGTGCCACCAGCAGAGCAGGGGAGACCCAGTACTTC; j_call: TRBJ2-5; d_call: .; clone_size: many; v_call: TRBV15
cdr3_aa: CATSPGGSSYEQYF; cdr3_nt: TGTGCCACCAGCCCAGGGGGGTCCTCCTACGAGCAGTACTTC; j_call: TRBJ2-7; d_call: .; clone_size: few; v_call: TRBV15
cdr3_aa: CAWNRGLGNQPQHF; cdr3_nt: TGTGCCTGGAATAGGGGGCTCGGCAATCAGCCCCAGCATTTT; j_call: TRBJ1-5; d_call: TRBD1; clone_size: few; v_call: TRBV30
cdr3_aa: CSARDLRDYQETQYF; cdr3_nt: TGCAGTGCTAGAGACCTACGGGACTACCAAGAGACCCAGTACTTC; j_call: TRBJ2-5; d_call: .; clone_size: .; v_call: TRBV20-1
cdr3_aa: CASSLKRLRAYEQYF; cdr3_nt: TGTGCCAGCAGTTTAAAGAGGCTAAGGGCCTACGAGCAGTACTTC; j_call: TRBJ2-7; d_call: .; clone_size: .; v_call: TRBV28
cdr3_aa: CATGGEYNEQFF; cdr3_nt: TGCGCCACCGGGGGGGAATACAATGAGCAGTTCTTC; j_call: TRBJ2-1; d_call: TRBD2; clone_size: .; v_call: TRBV5-1
cdr3_aa: CASSLRDSLTEAFF; cdr3_nt: TGTGCCAGCAGTTTAAGGGACAGTTTGACTGAAGCTTTCTTT; j_call: TRBJ1-1; d_call: TRBD1; clone_size: many; v_call: TRBV28
cdr3_aa: CASSLTSGSGTDTQYF; cdr3_nt: TGTGCCAGCAGCTTGACTAGCGGGAGCGGCACAGATACGCAGTATTTT; j_call: TRBJ2-3; d_call: TRBD2; clone_size: many; v_call: TRBV7-3
cdr3_aa: CSVNDRGMTAEQFF; cdr3_nt: TGCAGCGTTAATGACAGGGGAATGACGGCTGAGCAGTTCTTC; j_call: TRBJ2-1; d_call: TRBD1; clone_size: many; v_call: TRBV29-1
cdr3_aa: CASSYVWWGELFF; cdr3_nt: TGTGCCAGCAGTTACGTTTGGTGGGGGGAGCTGTTTTTT; j_call: TRBJ2-2; d_call: .; clone_size: few; v_call: TRBV6-6
cdr3_aa: CVGTSGTGELFF; cdr3_nt: TGCGTCGGAACTAGCGGAACCGGGGAGCTGTTTTTT; j_call: TRBJ2-2; d_call: TRBD2; clone_size: few; v_call: TRBV29-1
cdr3_aa: CASSLDSMAKNIQYF; cdr3_nt: TGTGCCAGCAGCTTAGACTCCATGGCCAAAAACATTCAGTACTTC; j_call: TRBJ2-4; d_call: .; clone_size: .; v_call: TRBV7-9
cdr3_aa: CASSLGGLSNNEQFF; cdr3_nt: TGTGCCAGCAGTTTAGGGGGACTCTCCAACAATGAGCAGTTCTTC; j_call: TRBJ2-1; d_call: .; clone_size: many; v_call: TRBV12-3/TRBV12-4
cdr3_aa: CASSPGERLYGYTF; cdr3_nt: TGTGCCAGCAGCCCAGGGGAGAGGCTCTATGGCTACACCTTC; j_call: TRBJ1-2; d_call: .; clone_size: few; v_call: TRBV5-6
cdr3_aa: CASSNLGTSLRLKQYF; cdr3_nt: TGTGCCAGCAGTAACCTAGGGACTAGTCTTCGATTAAAGCAGTACTTC; j_call: TRBJ2-7; d_call: TRBD2; clone_size: many; v_call: TRBV27
cdr3_aa: CASPDPFKGDNEQFF; cdr3_nt: TGTGCCAGTCCTGACCCCTTTAAGGGCGACAATGAGCAGTTCTTC; j_call: TRBJ2-1; d_call: .; clone_size: few; v_call: TRBV7-9
cdr3_aa: CSADRSGTAVDTQYF; cdr3_nt: TGCAGTGCGGACCGATCCGGGACGGCGGTGGATACGCAGTATTTT; j_call: TRBJ2-3; d_call: .; clone_size: many; v_call: TRBV20-1
cdr3_aa: CASSDGVLTTGGKLFF; cdr3_nt: TGTGCCAGCAGCGATGGGGTCCTTACAACCGGAGGAAAACTGTTTTTT; j_call: TRBJ1-4; d_call: .; clone_size: .; v_call: TRBV5-5
cdr3_aa: CASKTDASYNEQFF; cdr3_nt: TGTGCCAGCAAGACAGATGCCTCCTACAATGAGCAGTTCTTC; j_call: TRBJ2-1; d_call: .; clone_size: many; v_call: TRBV11-2
cdr3_aa: CASSLGRESRYNEQFF; cdr3_nt: TGTGCCAGCAGCTTAGGCCGGGAGAGTCGGTACAATGAGCAGTTCTTC; j_call: TRBJ2-1; d_call: .; clone_size: many; v_call: TRBV11-1
cdr3_aa: CSARVWGAGADEKLFF; cdr3_nt: TGCAGTGCTAGAGTTTGGGGAGCTGGGGCGGACGAAAAACTGTTTTTT; j_call: TRBJ1-4; d_call: .; clone_size: .; v_call: TRBV20-1
cdr3_aa: CSAQRGLSSGANVLTF; cdr3_nt: TGCAGTGCCCAAAGGGGGCTAAGCTCTGGGGCCAACGTCCTGACTTTC; j_call: TRBJ2-6; d_call: TRBD1; clone_size: many; v_call: TRBV20-1
cdr3_aa: CATDPGQGRGYTF; cdr3_nt: TGTGCCACCGACCCGGGACAGGGTCGTGGCTACACCTTC; j_call: TRBJ1-2; d_call: TRBD1; clone_size: many; v_call: TRBV10-3
cdr3_aa: CSARVGGSDGELFF; cdr3_nt: TGCAGTGCTAGAGTAGGCGGGAGTGACGGGGAGCTGTTTTTT; j_call: TRBJ2-2; d_call: TRBD2; clone_size: few; v_call: TRBV20-1
cdr3_aa: CASSQEDLVGNTGELFF; cdr3_nt: TGTGCCAGCAGCCAAGAGGACCTCGTTGGGAACACCGGGGAGCTGTTTTTT; j_call: TRBJ2-2; d_call: .; clone_size: .; v_call: TRBV7-3
cdr3_aa: CSARIERSAAKNIQYF; cdr3_nt: TGCAGTGCTAGAATCGAGCGATCGGCAGCCAAAAACATTCAGTACTTC; j_call: TRBJ2-4; d_call: .; clone_size: few; v_call: TRBV20-1
cdr3_aa: CASSLDPGSAYEQYF; cdr3_nt: TGTGCCAGCAGCTTAGATCCTGGATCCGCCTACGAGCAGTACTTC; j_call: TRBJ2-7; d_call: .; clone_size: many; v_call: TRBV11-2
cdr3_aa: CASSATGTSGRMGTDTQYF; cdr3_nt: TGTGCCAGCAGCGCAACCGGGACTAGCGGGAGGATGGGGACAGATACGCAGTATTTT; j_call: TRBJ2-3; d_call: TRBD2; clone_size: few; v_call: TRBV9
cdr3_aa: CASSFGGLIDEQYF; cdr3_nt: TGTGCCAGCAGTTTTGGGGGCCTAATCGACGAGCAGTACTTC; j_call: TRBJ2-7; d_call: .; clone_size: few; v_call: TRBV6-2/TRBV6-3